The present entry profiles one T cell receptor (beta chain) with its context. J gave up 0 bases and V 9 bases, and 3 bases lay outside the gene matches. The CDR3 totals 14 residues. Per germline, CDR1 SNHLY and CDR2 FYNNEI. The sample comes from a study of T cell responses to AZD1222 COVID-19 vaccine. The repertoire was sequenced with immunoSEQ multiplex PCR; TCRdb's copy has only in-frame clones and lacks some. The data contain approximately 140,000 clones, 89% of them singletons. This chain links TRBV2 with TRBJ2-5, with 11 bases matching TRBD2. Sample: peripheral blood, taken on day 0 of AZD1222 vaccination. This TCR was recovered from an adult in good health. The chain's CDR3 is CARGTSGHQETQYF. CDR3 DNA: TGTGCCAGGGGGACTAGCGGTCACCAAGAGACCCAGTACTTC.